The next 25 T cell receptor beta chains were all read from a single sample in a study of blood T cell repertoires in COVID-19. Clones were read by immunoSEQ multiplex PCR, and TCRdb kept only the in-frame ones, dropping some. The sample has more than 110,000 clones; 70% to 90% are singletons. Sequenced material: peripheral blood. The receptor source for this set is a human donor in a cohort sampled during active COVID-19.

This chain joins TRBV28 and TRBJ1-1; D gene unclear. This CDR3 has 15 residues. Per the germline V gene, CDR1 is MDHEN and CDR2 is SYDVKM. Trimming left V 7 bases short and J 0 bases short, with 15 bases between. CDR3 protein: CASTEGGTMNTEAFF. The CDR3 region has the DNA TGTGCCAGCACGGAGGGTGGAACCATGAACACTGAAGCTTTCTTT.

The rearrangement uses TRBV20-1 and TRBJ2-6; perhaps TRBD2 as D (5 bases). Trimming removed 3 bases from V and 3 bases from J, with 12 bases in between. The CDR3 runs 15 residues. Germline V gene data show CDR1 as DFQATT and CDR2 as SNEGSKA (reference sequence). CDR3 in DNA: TGCAGTGCTAGTGAGGGTAGAGGTGGGGCCAACGTCCTGACTTTC. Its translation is CSASEGRGGANVLTF.

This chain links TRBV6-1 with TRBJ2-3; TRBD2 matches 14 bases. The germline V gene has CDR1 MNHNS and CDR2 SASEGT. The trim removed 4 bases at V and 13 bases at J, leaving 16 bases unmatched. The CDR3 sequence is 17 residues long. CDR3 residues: CASSGPGLAGEPYIEYF. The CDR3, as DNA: TGTGCCAGCAGTGGGCCGGGACTAGCGGGAGAACCGTACATTGAGTATTTT.

The CDR3 loop is CASSWTGPSYEQYF. The CDR3 DNA reads TGTGCCAGCAGTTGGACAGGGCCCTCCTACGAGCAGTACTTC. The rearrangement uses TRBV27 and TRBJ2-7; TRBD1 matches 8 bases. The CDR3 is 14 residues long. The V gene end was trimmed by 4 bases and the J gene end by 0 bases; junction bases not matched to a gene: 2. Germline V gene sequence: CDR1 MNHEY, CDR2 SMNVEV (reference sequence).

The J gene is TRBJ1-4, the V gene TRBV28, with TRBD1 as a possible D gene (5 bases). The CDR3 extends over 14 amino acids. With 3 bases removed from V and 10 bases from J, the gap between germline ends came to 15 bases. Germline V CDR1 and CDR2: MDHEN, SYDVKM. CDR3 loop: CASSLSGGQGKLFF. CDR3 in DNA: TGTGCCAGCAGTTTGAGCGGGGGTCAAGGAAAACTGTTTTTT.

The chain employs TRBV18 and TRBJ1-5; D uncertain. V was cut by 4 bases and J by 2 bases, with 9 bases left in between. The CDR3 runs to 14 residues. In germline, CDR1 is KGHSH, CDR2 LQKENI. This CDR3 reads CASSRHMGNQPQHF. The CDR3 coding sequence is TGTGCCAGCTCACGACACATGGGCAATCAGCCCCAGCATTTT.

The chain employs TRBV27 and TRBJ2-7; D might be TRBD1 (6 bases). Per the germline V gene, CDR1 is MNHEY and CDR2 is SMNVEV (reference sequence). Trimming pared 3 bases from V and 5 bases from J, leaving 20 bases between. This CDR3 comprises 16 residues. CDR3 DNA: TGTGCCAGCAGTTTTTTCCCGGGGCAGGGGTCCCACGAGCAGTACTTC. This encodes CASSFFPGQGSHEQYF.

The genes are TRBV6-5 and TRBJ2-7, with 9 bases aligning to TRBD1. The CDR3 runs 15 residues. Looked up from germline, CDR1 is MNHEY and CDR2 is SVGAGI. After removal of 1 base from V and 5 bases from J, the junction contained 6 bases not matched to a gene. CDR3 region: CASSYLSGTGNEQYF. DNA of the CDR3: TGTGCCAGCAGTTACTTATCCGGGACAGGGAACGAGCAGTACTTC.

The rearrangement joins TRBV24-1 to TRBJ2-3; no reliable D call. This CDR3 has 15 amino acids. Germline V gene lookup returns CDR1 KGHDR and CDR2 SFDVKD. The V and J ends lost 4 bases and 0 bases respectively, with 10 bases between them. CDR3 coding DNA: TGTGCCACCAGTGACACCCAGATTAGCACAGATACGCAGTATTTT. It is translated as CATSDTQISTDTQYF.

The CDR3 loop is CASRRTGGTEAFF. In nucleotides, the CDR3 is TGTGCCAGTAGGAGGACAGGGGGCACTGAAGCTTTCTTT. The J gene is TRBJ1-1, the V gene TRBV19, with 10 bases matching TRBD1. Germline values: CDR1 LNHDA, CDR2 SQIVND (reference sequence). The CDR3 is 13 amino acids. After removal of 6 bases from V and 4 bases from J, the junction contained 2 bases not matched to a gene. The full variable domain, completed using reference TRBV19 and TRBJ1-1, is DGGITQSPKYLFRKEGQNVTLSCEQNLNHDAMYWYRQDPGQGLRLIYYSQIVNDFQKGDIAEGYSVSREKKESFPLTVTSAQKNPTAFYLCASRRTGGTEAFFGQGTRLTVV.

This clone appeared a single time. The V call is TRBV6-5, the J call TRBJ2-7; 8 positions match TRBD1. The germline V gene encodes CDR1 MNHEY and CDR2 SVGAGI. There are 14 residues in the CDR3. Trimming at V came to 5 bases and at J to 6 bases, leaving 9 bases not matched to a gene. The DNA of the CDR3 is TGTGCCAGCAGTACCGGGACAGGCCCTCCCGAGCAGTACTTC. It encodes CASSTGTGPPEQYF.

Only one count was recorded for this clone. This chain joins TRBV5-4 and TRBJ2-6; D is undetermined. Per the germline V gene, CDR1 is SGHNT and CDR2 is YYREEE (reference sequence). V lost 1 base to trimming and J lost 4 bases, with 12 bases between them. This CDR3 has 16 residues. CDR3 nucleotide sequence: TGTGCCAGCAGCTTGAGCACAGTATCCGGGGCCAACGTCCTGACTTTC. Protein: CASSLSTVSGANVLTF.

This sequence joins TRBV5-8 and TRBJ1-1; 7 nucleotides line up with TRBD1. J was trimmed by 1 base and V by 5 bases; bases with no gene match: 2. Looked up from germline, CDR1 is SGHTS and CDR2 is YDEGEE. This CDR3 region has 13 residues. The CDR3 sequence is CASRGQANTEAFF. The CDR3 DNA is TGTGCCAGCAGAGGACAGGCGAACACTGAAGCTTTCTTT.

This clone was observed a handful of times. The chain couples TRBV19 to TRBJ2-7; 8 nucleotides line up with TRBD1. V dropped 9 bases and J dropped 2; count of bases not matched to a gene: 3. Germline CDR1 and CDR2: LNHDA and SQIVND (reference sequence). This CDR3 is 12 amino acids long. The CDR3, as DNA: TGTGCCAGCTCGGGACAGGCCTACGAGCAGTACTTC. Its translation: CASSGQAYEQYF. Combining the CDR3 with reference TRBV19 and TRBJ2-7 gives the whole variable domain DGGITQSPKYLFRKEGQNVTLSCEQNLNHDAMYWYRQDPGQGLRLIYYSQIVNDFQKGDIAEGYSVSREKKESFPLTVTSAQKNPTAFYLCASSGQAYEQYFGPGTRLTVT.

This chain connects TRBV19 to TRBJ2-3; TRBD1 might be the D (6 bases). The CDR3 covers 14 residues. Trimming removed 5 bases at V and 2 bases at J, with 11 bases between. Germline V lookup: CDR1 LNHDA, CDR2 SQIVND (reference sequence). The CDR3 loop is CASSGDTATDTQYF. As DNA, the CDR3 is TGTGCCAGTAGTGGGGACACAGCCACAGATACGCAGTATTTT. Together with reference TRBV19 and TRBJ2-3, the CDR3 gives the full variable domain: DGGITQSPKYLFRKEGQNVTLSCEQNLNHDAMYWYRQDPGQGLRLIYYSQIVNDFQKGDIAEGYSVSREKKESFPLTVTSAQKNPTAFYLCASSGDTATDTQYFGPGTRLTVL.

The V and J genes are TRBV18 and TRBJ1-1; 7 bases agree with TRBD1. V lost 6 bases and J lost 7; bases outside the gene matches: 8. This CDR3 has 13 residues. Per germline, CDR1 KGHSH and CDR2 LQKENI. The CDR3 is CASSPRQGLEAFF. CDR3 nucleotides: TGTGCCAGCTCTCCTCGACAGGGCCTTGAAGCTTTCTTT.

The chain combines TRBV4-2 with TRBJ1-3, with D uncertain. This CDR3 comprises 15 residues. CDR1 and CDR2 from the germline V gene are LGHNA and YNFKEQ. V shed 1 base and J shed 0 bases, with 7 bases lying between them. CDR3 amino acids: CASSQVASSGNTIYF. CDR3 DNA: TGTGCCAGCAGCCAAGTAGCGAGCTCTGGAAACACCATATATTTT.

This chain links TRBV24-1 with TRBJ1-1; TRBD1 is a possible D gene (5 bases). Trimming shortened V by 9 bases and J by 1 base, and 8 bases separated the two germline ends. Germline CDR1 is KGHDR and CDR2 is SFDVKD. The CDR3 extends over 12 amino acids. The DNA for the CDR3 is TGTGCCACCGCGGGACCGAACACTGAAGCTTTCTTT. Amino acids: CATAGPNTEAFF.

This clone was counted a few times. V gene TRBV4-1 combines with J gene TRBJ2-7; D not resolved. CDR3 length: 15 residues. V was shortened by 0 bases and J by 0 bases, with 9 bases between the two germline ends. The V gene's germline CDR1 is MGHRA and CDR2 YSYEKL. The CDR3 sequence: CASSQDLELSYEQYF. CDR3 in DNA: TGCGCCAGCAGCCAAGATCTAGAGCTCTCCTACGAGCAGTACTTC.

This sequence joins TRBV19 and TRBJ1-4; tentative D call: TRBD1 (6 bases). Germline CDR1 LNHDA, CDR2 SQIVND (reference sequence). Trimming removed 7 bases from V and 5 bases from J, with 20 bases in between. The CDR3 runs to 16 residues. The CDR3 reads CASIRENRAQNEKLFF. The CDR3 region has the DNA TGTGCCAGTATCAGAGAAAACAGGGCACAGAATGAAAAACTGTTTTTT.

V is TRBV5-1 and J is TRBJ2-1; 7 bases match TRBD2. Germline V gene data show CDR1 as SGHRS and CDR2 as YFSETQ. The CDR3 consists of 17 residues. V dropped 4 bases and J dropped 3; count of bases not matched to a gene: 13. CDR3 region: CASSPGGASGSYNEQFF. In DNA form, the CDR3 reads TGCGCCAGCAGCCCCGGAGGGGCTAGCGGAAGCTACAATGAGCAGTTCTTC. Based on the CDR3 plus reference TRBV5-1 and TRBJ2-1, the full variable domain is KAGVTQTPRYLIKTRGQQVTLSCSPISGHRSVSWYQQTPGQGLQFLFEYFSETQRNKGNFPGRFSGRQFSNSRSEMNVSTLELGDSALYLCASSPGGASGSYNEQFFGPGTRLTVL.

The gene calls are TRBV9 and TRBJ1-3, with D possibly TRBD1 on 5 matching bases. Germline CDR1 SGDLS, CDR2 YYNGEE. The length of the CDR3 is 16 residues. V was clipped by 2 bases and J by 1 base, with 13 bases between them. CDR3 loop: CASSVGLDGSGNTIYF. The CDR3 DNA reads TGTGCCAGCAGCGTGGGACTCGATGGGTCTGGAAACACCATATATTTT.

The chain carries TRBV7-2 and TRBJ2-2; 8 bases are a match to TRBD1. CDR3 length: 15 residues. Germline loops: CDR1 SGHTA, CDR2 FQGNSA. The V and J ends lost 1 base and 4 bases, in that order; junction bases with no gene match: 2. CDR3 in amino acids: CASSLGTGTTGELFF. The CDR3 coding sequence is TGTGCCAGCAGCTTAGGGACAGGGACCACCGGGGAGCTGTTTTTT.

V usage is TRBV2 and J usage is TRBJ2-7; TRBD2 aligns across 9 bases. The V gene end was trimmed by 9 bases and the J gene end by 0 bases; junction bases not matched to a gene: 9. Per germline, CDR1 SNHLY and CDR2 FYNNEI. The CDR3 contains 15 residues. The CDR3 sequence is CASASGRLNSYEQYF. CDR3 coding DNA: TGTGCCAGTGCAAGCGGGAGGCTGAACTCCTACGAGCAGTACTTC.

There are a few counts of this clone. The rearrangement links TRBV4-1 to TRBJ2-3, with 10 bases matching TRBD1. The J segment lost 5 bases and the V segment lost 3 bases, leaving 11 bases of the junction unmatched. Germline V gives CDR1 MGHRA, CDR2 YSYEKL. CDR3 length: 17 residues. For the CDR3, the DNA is TGCGCCAGCAGCCACATCGGCCGGGACAGGGGAGGAGATACGCAGTATTTT. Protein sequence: CASSHIGRDRGGDTQYF.